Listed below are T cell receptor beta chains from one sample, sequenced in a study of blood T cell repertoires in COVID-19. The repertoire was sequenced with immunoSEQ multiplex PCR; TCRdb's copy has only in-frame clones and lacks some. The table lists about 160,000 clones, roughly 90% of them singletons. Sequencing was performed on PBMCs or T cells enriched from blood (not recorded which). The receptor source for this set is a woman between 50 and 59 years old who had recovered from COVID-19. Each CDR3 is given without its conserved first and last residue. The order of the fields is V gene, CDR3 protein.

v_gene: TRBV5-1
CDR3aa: ASSSGRGAEKLF

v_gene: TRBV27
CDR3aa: ASSVGQGPNQPQH

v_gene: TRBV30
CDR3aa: AWSPRQGAVGNTIY

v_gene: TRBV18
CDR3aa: ASSASGISYEQY

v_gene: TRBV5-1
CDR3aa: ASSLVLAGGPDTQY

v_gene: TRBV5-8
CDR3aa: ASSLGLVSEKKNTGELF

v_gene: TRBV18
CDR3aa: ASSPDSYNEQF

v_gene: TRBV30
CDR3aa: AFSGTGALNTEAF

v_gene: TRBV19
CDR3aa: ASSLSGTGGTEAF

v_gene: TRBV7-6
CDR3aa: ASSLAGGLDTQY

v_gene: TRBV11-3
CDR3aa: ASSFATGGFNEQF

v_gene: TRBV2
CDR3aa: ASRRGQLVGYT

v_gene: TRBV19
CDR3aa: ASSTTGWGNYGYT

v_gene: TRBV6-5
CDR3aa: ASRKQGGNGYT

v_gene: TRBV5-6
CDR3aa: ASSLAGGGNQPQH

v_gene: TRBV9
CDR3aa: ASSLDLYNEKLF

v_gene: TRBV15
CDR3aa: ATSRPGQGVQETQY

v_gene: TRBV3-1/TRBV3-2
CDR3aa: ASRGGAEQF

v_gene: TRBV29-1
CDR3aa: SVEGEGARNEQY

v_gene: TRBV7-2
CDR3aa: ASSLGRGDGYT

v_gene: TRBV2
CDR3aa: ASSLSPQGGANVLT

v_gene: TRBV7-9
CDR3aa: ASSLDGANYGYT

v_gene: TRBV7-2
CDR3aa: ASSFGQALNEQF

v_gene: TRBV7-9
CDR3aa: ASSLGGSRQETQY

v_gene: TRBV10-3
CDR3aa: AIKPGEKTEAF

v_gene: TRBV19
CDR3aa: ASSITGPGANVLT

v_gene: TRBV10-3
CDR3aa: AISASGDSYNEQF

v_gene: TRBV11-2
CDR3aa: ASSLEGTPIYEQY

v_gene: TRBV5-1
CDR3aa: ASSFTGGNEKLF

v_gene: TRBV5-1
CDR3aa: ASSLTGNTEAF

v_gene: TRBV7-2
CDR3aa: ASSLGGLVSETQY

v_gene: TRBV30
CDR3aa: AWSVRLRAPPYEQY

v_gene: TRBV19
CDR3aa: ASSTRFEQF

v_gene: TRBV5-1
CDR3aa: ASSLGLAVAETQY

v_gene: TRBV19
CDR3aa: ASNPGQGVGEQY

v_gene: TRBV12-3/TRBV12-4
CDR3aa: ASSLYNQPQH

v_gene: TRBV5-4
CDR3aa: ASSLASGGHNEQF

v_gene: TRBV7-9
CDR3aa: ASSLYETGNTIY

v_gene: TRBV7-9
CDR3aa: ASSQVTSRVLRF

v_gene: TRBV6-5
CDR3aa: ASSLDGQGGEKLF

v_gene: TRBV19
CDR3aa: ASSIRTGLTEAF

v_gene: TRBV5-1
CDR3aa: ASSLEGDTGELF

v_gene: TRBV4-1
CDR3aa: ASSQEGVNEQF

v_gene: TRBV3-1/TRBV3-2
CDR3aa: ASRLTSGGAIGELF

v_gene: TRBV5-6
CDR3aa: ASSLGTGRPPLH

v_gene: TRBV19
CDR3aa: ASSRSGGAGTGELF

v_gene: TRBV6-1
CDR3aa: ASSDVVGPAF

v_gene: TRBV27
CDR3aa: ASSSRGVYNEQF

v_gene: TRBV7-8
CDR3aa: ASSLDGQAVLEQY

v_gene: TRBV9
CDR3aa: ASSADSDYSGANVLT

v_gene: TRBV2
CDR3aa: ASSGRTVQETQY

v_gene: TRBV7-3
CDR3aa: ASSSPQTGLLNNEQF

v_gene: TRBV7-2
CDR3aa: ASSLMGDSFNEKLF

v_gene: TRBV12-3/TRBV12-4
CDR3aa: ASTPRASEQY

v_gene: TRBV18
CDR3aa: ASSLNLGLNEKLF

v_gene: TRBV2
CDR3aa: ASSVFINYGYT

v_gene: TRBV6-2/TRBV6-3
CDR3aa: ASSYQGTGNSPLH

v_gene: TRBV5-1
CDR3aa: ASSEGGTANSPLH